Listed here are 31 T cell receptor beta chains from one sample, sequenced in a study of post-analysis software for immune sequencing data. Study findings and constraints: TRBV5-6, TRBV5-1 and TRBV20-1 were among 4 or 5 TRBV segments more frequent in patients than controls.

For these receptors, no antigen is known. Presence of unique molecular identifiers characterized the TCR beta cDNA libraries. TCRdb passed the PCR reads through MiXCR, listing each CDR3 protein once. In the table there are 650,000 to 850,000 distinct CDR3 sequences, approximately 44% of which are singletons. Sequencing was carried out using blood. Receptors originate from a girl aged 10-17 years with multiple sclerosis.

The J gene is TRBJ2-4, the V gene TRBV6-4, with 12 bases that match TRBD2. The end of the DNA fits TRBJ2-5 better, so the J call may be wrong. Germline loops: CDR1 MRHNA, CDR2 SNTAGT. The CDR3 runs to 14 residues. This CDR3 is CASSLTSGSGTQYF. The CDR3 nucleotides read TGTGCCAGCAGCCTGACTAGCGGGAGTGGGACCCAGTACTTC.

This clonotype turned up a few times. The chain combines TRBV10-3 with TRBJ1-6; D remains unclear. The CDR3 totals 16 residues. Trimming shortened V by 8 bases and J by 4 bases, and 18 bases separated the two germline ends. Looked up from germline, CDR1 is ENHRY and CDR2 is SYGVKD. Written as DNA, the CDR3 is TGTGCCATCCAATCGGAGGTGATTGGGTATAATTCACCCCTCCACTTT. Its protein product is CAIQSEVIGYNSPLHF.

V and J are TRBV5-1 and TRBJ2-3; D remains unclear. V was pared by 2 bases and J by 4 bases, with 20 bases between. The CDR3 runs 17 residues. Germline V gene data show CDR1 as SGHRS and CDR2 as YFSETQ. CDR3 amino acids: CASSFSSRPATPDTQYF. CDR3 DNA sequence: TGCGCCAGCAGCTTCTCCTCGAGGCCGGCTACTCCAGATACGCAGTATTTT.

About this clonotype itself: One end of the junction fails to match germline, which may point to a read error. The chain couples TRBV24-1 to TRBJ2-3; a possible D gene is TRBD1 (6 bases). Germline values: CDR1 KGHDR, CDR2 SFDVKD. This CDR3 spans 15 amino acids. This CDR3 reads CATSWGQDRTDMQYF. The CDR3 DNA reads TGTGCCACCAGTTGGGGGCAGGACCGCACAGATATGCAGTATTTT.

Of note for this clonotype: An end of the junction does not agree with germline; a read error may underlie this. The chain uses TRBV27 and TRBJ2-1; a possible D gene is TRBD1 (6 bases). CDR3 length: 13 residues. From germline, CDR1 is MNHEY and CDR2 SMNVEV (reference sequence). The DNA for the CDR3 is TGTGTCAGCAGTTTGGTGGGGGCTAATGAGCAGTTCTTC. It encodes CVSSLVGANEQFF.

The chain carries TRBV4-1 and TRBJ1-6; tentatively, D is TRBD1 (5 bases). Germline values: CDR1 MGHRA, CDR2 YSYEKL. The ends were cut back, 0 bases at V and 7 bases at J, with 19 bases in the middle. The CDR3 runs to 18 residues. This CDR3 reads CASSQDPPRTGFNSPLHF. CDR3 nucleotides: TGCGCCAGCAGCCAAGATCCCCCACGAACAGGTTTCAATTCACCCCTCCACTTT.

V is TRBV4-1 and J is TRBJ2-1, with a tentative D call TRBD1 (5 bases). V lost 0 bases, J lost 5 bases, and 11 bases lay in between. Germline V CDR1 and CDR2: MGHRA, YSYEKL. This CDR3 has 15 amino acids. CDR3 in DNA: TGCGCCAGCAGCCAAGATCTGGGCAGGGACAATGAGCAGTTCTTC. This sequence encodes CASSQDLGRDNEQFF.

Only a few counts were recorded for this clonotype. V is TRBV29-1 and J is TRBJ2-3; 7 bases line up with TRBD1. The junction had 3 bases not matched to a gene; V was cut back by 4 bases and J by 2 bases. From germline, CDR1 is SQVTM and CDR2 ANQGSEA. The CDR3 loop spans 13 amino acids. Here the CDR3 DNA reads TGCAGCGTTGGGGGACAGTACACAGATACGCAGTATTTT. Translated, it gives CSVGGQYTDTQYF.

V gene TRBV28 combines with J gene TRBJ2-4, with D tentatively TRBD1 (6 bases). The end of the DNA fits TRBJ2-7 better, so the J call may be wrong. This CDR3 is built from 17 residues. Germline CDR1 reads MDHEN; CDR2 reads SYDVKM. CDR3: CASSRRDGDTNSYEQYF. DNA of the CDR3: TGTGCCAGCAGCCGGCGCGATGGGGACACGAACTCCTACGAGCAGTACTTC.

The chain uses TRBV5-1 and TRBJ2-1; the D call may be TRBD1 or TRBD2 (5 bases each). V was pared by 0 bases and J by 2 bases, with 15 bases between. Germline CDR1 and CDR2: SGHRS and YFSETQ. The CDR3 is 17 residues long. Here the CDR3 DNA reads TGCGCCAGCAGCTTGGAAGGGGATAGCGCCCCCTACAATGAGCAGTTCTTC. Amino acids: CASSLEGDSAPYNEQFF.

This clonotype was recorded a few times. For the CDR3, the DNA is TGTGCCAGCAGTTCCGGACTAGCGGGACTAACTAGCACAGATACGCAGTATTTT. As protein: CASSSGLAGLTSTDTQYF. The chain couples TRBV6-5 to TRBJ2-3, with TRBD2 matching over 12 bases. The germline gives CDR1 MNHEY, CDR2 SVGAGI. V trimming: 4 bases; J trimming: 0 bases; junction bases outside the gene matches: 8. The CDR3 runs to 18 residues.

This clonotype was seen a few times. For the CDR3, the DNA is TGTGCCAGCAGTCAACAGGGGGCTAGGTCACCCCTCCACTTT. Residues: CASSQQGARSPLHF. The chain recombines TRBV3-1 with TRBJ1-6, with 9 nucleotides matching TRBD1. J gave up 10 bases and V 6 bases, and 7 bases lay outside the gene matches. Germline values: CDR1 LGHDT, CDR2 YNNKEL (reference sequence). The CDR3 covers 14 residues.

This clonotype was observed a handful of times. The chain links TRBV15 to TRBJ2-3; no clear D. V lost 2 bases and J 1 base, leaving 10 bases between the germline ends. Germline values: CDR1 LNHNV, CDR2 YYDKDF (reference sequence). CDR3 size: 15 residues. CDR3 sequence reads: CATSRRLDGTDTQYF. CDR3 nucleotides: TGTGCCACCAGCAGAAGATTGGATGGCACAGATACGCAGTATTTT.

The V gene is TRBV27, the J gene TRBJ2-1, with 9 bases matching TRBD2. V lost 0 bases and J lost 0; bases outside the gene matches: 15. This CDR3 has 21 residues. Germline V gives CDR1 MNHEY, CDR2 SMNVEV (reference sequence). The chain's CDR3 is CASSLSGYGLAGSSSYNEQFF. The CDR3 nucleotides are TGTGCCAGCAGTTTATCGGGTTATGGGCTAGCGGGGTCCAGCTCCTACAATGAGCAGTTCTTC.

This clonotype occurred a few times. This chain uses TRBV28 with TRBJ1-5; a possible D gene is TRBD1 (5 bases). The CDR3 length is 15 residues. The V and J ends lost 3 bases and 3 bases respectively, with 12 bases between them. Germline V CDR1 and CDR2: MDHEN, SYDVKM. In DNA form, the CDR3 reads TGTGCCAGCAGTTTTCAGGGCCCCTCCAATCAGCCCCAGCATTTT. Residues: CASSFQGPSNQPQHF.

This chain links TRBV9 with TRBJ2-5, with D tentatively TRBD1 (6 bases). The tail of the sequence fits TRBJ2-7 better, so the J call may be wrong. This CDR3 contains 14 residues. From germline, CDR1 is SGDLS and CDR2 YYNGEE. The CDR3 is CASSVRGSPYEQYF. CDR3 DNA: TGTGCCAGCAGCGTTAGGGGGTCGCCCTACGAGCAGTACTTC.

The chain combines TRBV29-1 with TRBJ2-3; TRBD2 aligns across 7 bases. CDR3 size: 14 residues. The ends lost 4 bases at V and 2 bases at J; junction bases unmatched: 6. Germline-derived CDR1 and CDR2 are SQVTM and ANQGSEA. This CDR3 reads CSVGASGPTDTQYF. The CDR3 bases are TGCAGCGTTGGGGCTAGCGGACCCACAGATACGCAGTATTTT.

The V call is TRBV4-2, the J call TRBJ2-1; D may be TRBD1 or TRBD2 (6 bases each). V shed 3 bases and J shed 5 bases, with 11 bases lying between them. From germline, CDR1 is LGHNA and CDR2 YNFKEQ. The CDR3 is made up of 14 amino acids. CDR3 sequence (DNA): TGTGCCAGCAGCCAGTCAGGGGAGGACAATGAGCAGTTCTTC. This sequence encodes CASSQSGEDNEQFF.

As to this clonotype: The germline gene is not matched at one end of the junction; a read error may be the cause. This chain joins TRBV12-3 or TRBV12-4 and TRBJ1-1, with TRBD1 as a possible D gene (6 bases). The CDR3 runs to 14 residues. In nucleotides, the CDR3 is TGTGCCGGCAGTCTGACAGGACCTAACACTGAAGCTTTCTTT. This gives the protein CAGSLTGPNTEAFF.

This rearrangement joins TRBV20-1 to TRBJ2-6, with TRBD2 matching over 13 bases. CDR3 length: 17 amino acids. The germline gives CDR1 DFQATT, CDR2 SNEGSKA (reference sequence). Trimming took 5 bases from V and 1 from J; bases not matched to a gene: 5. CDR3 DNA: TGCAGTGCTGCGAGGACTAGCGGGAGATCTGGGGCCAACGTCCTGACTTTC. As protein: CSAARTSGRSGANVLTF.

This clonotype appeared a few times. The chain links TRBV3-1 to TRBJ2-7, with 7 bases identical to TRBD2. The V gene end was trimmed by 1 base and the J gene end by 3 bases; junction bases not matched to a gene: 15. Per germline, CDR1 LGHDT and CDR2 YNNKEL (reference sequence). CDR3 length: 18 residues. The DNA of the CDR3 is TGTGCCAGCAGCCAAGGATTTTTGAGGCGGAAGCGGGACTACGAGCAGTACTTC. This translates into CASSQGFLRRKRDYEQYF.

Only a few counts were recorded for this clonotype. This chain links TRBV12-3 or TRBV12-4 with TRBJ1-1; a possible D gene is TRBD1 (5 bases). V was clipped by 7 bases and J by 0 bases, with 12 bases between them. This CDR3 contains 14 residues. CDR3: CASTWGGVNTEAFF. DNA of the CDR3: TGTGCCAGCACCTGGGGAGGGGTGAACACTGAAGCTTTCTTT.

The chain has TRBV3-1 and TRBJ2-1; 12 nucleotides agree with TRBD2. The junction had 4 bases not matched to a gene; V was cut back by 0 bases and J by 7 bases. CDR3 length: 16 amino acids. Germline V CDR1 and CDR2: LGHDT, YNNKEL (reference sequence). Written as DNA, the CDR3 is TGTGCCAGCAGCCAAGAGGCTAGCGGGAGGGGTAATGAGCAGTTCTTC. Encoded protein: CASSQEASGRGNEQFF.

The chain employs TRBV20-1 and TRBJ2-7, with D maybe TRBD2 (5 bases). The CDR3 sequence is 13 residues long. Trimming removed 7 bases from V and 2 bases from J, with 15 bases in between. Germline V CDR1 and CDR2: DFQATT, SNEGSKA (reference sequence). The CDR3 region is CSVLRSETYEQYF. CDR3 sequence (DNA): TGCAGTGTTTTACGTAGCGAGACCTACGAGCAGTACTTC.

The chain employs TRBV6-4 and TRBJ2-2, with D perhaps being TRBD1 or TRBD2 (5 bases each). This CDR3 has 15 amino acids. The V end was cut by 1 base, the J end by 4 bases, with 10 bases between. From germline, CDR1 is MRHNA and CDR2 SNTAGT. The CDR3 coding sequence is TGTGCCAGCAGTGACTGGGCAGGGAGCACCGGGGAGCTGTTTTTT. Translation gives CASSDWAGSTGELFF.

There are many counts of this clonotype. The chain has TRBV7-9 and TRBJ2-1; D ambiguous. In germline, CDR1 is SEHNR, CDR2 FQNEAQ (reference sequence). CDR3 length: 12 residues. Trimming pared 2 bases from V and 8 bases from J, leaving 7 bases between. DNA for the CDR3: TGTGCCAGCAGCTTAATGGTCGATGAGCAGTTCTTC. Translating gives CASSLMVDEQFF.

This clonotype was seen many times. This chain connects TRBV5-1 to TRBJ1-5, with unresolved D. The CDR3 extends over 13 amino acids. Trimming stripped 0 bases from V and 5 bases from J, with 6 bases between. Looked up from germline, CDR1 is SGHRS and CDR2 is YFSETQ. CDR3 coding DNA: TGCGCCAGCAGCTTGGTAGGCGATCAGCCCCAGCATTTT. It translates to CASSLVGDQPQHF.

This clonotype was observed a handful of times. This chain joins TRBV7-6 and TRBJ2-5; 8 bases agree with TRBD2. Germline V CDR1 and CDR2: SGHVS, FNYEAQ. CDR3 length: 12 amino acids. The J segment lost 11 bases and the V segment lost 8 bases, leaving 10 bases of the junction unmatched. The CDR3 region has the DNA TGTGCCAGCCGATCAGCGGGGGATGAGCAGTACTTC. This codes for CASRSAGDEQYF.

The CDR3 spells CASSLGGTERGYTF. The CDR3 DNA follows: TGTGCCAGCAGCTTAGGAGGGACAGAGAGAGGCTACACCTTC. The chain combines TRBV7-9 with TRBJ1-2; TRBD1 matches 7 bases. Looked up from germline, CDR1 is SEHNR and CDR2 is FQNEAQ (reference sequence). The length of the CDR3 is 14 residues. V lost 1 base to trimming and J lost 8 bases; unmatched junction nucleotides: 7.

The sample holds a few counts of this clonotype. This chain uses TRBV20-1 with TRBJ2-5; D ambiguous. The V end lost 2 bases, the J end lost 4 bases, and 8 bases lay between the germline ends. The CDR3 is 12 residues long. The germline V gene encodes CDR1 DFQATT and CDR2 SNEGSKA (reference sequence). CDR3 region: CSARQARETQYF. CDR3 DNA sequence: TGCAGTGCTAGACAAGCCCGAGAGACCCAGTACTTC.

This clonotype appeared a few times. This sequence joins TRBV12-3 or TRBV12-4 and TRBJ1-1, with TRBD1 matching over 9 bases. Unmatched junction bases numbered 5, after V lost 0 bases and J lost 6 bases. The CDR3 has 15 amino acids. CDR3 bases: TGTGCCAGCAGTTTAGCACAGGGGGCAAGGGCTGAAGCTTTCTTT. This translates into CASSLAQGARAEAFF.